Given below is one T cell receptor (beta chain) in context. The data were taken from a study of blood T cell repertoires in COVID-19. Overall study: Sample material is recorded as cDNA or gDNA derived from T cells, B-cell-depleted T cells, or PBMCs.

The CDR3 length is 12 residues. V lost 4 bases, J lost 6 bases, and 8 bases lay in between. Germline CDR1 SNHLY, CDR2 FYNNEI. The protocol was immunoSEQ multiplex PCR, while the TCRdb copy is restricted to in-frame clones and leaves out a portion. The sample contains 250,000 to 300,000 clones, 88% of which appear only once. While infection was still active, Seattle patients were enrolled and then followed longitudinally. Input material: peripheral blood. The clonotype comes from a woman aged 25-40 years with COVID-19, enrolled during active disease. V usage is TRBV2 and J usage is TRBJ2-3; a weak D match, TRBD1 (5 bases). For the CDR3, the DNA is TGTGCCAGCAGTGCGTCAGGGGATACGCAGTATTTT. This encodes CASSASGDTQYF.